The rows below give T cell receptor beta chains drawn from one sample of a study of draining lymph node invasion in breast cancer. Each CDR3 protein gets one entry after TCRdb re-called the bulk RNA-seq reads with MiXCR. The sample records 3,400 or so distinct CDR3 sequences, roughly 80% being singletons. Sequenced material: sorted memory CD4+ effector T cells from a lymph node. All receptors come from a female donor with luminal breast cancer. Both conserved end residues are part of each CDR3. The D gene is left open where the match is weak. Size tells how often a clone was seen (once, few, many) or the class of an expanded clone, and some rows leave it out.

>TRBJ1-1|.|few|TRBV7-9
TGTGCCAGCAGCTCCCGGACAGCTTTCTCCGAAGCTTTCTTT
CASSSRTAFSEAFF
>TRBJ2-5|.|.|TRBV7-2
TGTGCCAGCAGCTATGGACCGCCGGGGGAGACCCAGTACTTC
CASSYGPPGETQYF
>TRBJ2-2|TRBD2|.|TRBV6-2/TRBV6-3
TGTGCCAGCAGCCATATAGCGGGAGTAGTCACCGGGGAGCTGTTTTTT
CASSHIAGVVTGELFF
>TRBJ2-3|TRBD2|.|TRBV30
TGTGCCTGGACCCACGGGGCTAGCGGGGGGTTCACAGATACGCAGTATTTT
CAWTHGASGGFTDTQYF
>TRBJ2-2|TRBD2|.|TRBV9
TGTGCCAGCAGCACCCGACTAGCGGGGGCCATCGGGGAGCTGTTTTTT
CASSTRLAGAIGELFF
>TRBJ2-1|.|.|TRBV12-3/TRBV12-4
TGTGCCAGCAGTTTGGTAAGGGGGTATGAGCAGTTCTTC
CASSLVRGYEQFF
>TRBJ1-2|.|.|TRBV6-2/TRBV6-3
TGTGCCAGCAGTTACGTGGATGCTAACTATGGCTACACCTTC
CASSYVDANYGYTF
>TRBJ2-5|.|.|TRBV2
TGTGCCAGCAGGGGGGACCAAGAGACCCAGTACTTC
CASRGDQETQYF
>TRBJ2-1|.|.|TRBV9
TGTGCCAGCAGCTCCCAGCCTCAGGGGGGGCAGTTCTTC
CASSSQPQGGQFF
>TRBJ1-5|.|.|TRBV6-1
TGTGCCAGCAGTGTTTCAGGGAATAGCAATCAGCCCCAGCATTTT
CASSVSGNSNQPQHF
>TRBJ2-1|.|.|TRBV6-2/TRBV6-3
TGTGCCAGCAGGAGCTCCTACAATGAGCAGTTCTTC
CASRSSYNEQFF
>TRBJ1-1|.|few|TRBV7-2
TGTGCCAGCGGGGGACAAAGAAACACTGAAGCTTTCTTT
CASGGQRNTEAFF
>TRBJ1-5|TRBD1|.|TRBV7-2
TGTGCCAGCAGCCCCCTGGACAGGGGTAAGGGTCAGCCCCAGCATTTT
CASSPLDRGKGQPQHF
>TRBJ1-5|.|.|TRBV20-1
TGCAGTGCTAGAGAAGGACGCCTCAATCAGCCCCAGCATTTT
CSAREGRLNQPQHF
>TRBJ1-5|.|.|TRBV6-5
TGTGCCAGCAGTTACGCCAGGGGAAAGCAGCCCCAGCATTTT
CASSYARGKQPQHF
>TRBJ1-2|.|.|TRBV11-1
TGTGCCAGCAGCCCAGGGGAAAGGCTCGGCTACACCTTC
CASSPGERLGYTF